The sequence of this T cell receptor beta chain was determined in a study of shared clonotypes between healthy human individuals. Notes on the study in general: How much donors shared clonotypes was expected to be affected by sequencing depth.

Concerning this clone: The target antigen is unknown.

Naive CD8 isolation took CD45RO-negative cells positively selected for CCR7 and excluded terminally differentiated effector memory CD45RA+ cells. This table comes from immunoSEQ multiplex PCR, and its TCRdb copy is limited to in-frame clones, with some not included. The table records some 580,000 clones, roughly 98% of them present only once. The sample was naive CD8+ T cells sorted from blood. This clonotype originated in a man in his thirties or forties in good health.

The CDR3 is CASSPRLAGSSYNEQFF. The CDR3 nucleotides read TGTGCCAGCAGCCCGAGACTAGCGGGGAGCTCCTACAATGAGCAGTTCTTC. The chain carries TRBV7-9 and TRBJ2-1; 11 bases are a match to TRBD2. After removal of 5 bases from V and 0 bases from J, the junction contained 6 bases not matched to a gene. This CDR3 region has 17 residues. CDR1 is SEHNR, CDR2 FQNEAQ, per germline (reference sequence).